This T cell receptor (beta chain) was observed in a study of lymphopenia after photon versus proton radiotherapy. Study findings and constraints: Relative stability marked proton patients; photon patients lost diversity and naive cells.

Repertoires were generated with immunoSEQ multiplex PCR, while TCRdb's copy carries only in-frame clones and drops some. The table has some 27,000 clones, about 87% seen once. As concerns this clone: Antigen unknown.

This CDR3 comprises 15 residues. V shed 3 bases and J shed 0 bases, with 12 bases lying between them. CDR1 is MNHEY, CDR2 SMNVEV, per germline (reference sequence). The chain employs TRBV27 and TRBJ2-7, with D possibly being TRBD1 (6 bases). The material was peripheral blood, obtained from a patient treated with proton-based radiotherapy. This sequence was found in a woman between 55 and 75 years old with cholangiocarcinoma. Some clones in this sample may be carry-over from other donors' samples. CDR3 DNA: TGTGCCAGCAGTTTCGACCGGACAGTCTCCTACGAGCAGTACTTC. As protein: CASSFDRTVSYEQYF.